The clone carrying this TCR beta chain was detected once. This sample stems from a study of blood T cell repertoires in COVID-19. Study context: The United States, Italy and Spain provided the acute and convalescent COVID-19 samples.

Only in-frame clones appear in the TCRdb table, and some are missing; sequencing was by immunoSEQ multiplex PCR. The profile covers around 130,000 clones, with roughly 90% appearing a single time and 2.5% to 3% taken by the ten largest. The sample was peripheral blood. This sequence was found in a human donor with COVID-19, enrolled during active disease. The donor label of this sample is uncertain.

The CDR3 coding sequence is TGTGCCAGCAGTCCAGTAGCGGGAGGGCAAGAGACCCAGTACTTC. Amino acids: CASSPVAGGQETQYF. The V gene is TRBV7-3, the J gene TRBJ2-5; 11 nucleotides line up with TRBD2. This CDR3 region has 15 residues. The germline CDR1 and CDR2 sequences are SGHTA and FQGTGA. Trimming cost V 6 bases and J 2 bases; bases outside gene matches: 5. The full variable domain, rest sourced from reference TRBV7-3 and TRBJ2-5, is GAGVSQTPSNKVTEKGKYVELRCDPISGHTALYWYRQSLGQGPEFLIYFQGTGAADDSGLPNDRFFAVRPEGSVSTLKIQRTERGDSAVYLCASSPVAGGQETQYFGPGTRLLVL.